These T cell receptor beta chains were read from a single sample in a study of blood T cell repertoires in COVID-19. The method was immunoSEQ multiplex PCR; TCRdb's version includes in-frame clones alone and lacks a portion of them. Of 100,000 to 150,000 clones in the sample, around 83% are singletons; the top ten hold roughly 3.9%. Material for sequencing was PBMCs or T cells enriched from blood (not recorded which). The receptor source for this set is a woman aged 25-40 years who had recovered from COVID-19. Each CDR3 is given without its conserved first and last residue. The order of the fields is CDR3 length, V gene, J gene, CDR3 protein.

>13|TRBV19|TRBJ2-3
ASRDSGRRADTQY
>15|TRBV5-1|TRBJ2-7
ASSPGLALAGRGEQY
>14|TRBV28|TRBJ2-7
ASTGTSGRLLGEQY
>12|TRBV29-1|TRBJ1-4
SVDLGGQAEKLF
>12|TRBV13|TRBJ2-2
ASSPTNLAGELF
>12|TRBV7-2|TRBJ1-1
ASSLARVNTEAF
>12|TRBV9|TRBJ2-3
ASSARGVSNTQY
>16|TRBV7-9|TRBJ2-3
ASSPRGGVAGSTDTQY
>12|TRBV4-1|TRBJ2-2
ASSPGGRTGELF
>13|TRBV29-1|TRBJ2-7
SVEEGTGSAYEQY
>14|TRBV28|TRBJ2-3
ASSLWTGISTDTQY
>12|TRBV7-3|TRBJ2-3
ASSWGRETDTQY
>12|TRBV7-2|TRBJ1-6
ASSSQGVISPLH
>12|TRBV5-1|TRBJ1-4
ASSLVAGGQKLF
>13|TRBV9|TRBJ2-1
ASSVGLAGVNEQF
>13|TRBV19|TRBJ2-1
ASSIRTSAYNEQF
>13|TRBV7-2|TRBJ1-1
ASSFTGGSGTEAF
>12|TRBV28|TRBJ1-4
ASSLGQSREKLF
>13|TRBV19|TRBJ2-3
ASSQAGELTDTQY
>12|TRBV5-1|TRBJ2-3
ASSLEYSGDTQY
>16|TRBV28|TRBJ2-5
ASSSPGLAGVGQETQY
>13|TRBV7-2|TRBJ2-7
ASSLRTSGAYEQY
>14|TRBV7-8|TRBJ1-6
ASSIGHRSYNSPLH
>13|TRBV7-2|TRBJ2-3
ASSPGLPSTDTQY
>13|TRBV7-9|TRBJ1-4
ASSPSAGGLEKLF
>15|TRBV7-8|TRBJ2-4
ASSPLSWGVDKNIQY
>13|TRBV28|TRBJ1-6
ASSSGTGDNSPLH
>14|TRBV10-1|TRBJ1-2
ASSEDRTGDNYGYT